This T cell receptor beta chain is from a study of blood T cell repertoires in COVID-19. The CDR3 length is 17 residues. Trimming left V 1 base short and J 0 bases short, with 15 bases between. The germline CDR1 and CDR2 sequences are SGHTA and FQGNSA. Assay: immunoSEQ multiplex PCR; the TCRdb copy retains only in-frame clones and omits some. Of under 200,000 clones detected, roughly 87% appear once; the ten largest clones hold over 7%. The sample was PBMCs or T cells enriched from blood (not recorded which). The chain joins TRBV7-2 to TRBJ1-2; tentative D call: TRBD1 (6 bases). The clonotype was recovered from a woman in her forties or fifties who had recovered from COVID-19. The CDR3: CASSLEPRGWANYGYTF. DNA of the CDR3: TGTGCCAGCAGCTTAGAGCCCAGGGGATGGGCTAACTATGGCTACACCTTC.